This T cell receptor (beta chain) was documented in a study of blood T cells in healthy people across ages (dated by TCRdb to the mid-2010s). With respect to the entire study: In model experiments, roughly one uniquely barcoded TCR beta cDNA molecule per two T cells was captured by template switching. Four age groups were formed from the donors: young (average about 15 years), middle-aged (approximately 40), aged (under 70) and long-lived (roughly 88). The study analyzed two additional independent replicas of 1 million unique cDNA reads from the same blood draw for two donors, one aged 18 to 30 and one aged 80 or older. To avoid experimental bias, donors of different ages were distributed randomly across sequencing lanes. To track age-related changes in TCR beta repertoire diversity, the study relied on deep sequencing normalized with unique cDNA molecular identifiers. Paper-wide results and their limitations: Compared with the aged group, more naive CD4+ T cells, fewer expanded clones and increased TCR diversity were shown by the long-lived group, suggesting age selection. Donor CMV infection status was unknown, potentially confounding age-related changes in expanded clonotypes. Estimates of total diversity based on one million sequenced T cells were regarded as lower bounds and as underestimates. Conclusive comparison of naive and antigen-experienced compartments was prevented by the profiling of bulk unsorted PBMCs. A strong correlation was found between observed TCR beta diversity and the percentage of naive T cells measured by flow cytometry. As age increased, observed TCR beta diversity per million T cells dropped in a roughly linear way, and a significant reduction was already evident by age around 41.

This clonotype was counted only a few times. Its antigen is not yet known. No clone much larger than this one lies a single base away; base qualities are absent. Library preparation used 5' RACE. Sequencing was carried out with an Illumina HiSeq 2500. A second PCR of about 7 to 12 cycles was run with a J-beta primer mix and a sample-barcoded 5' primer. A template-switch 5' adaptor carrying 12 random nucleotides introduced a unique molecular identifier onto each TCR beta cDNA molecule. At least 2.5 million CDR3-containing paired-end reads were obtained from each sample. All of the RNA was converted into first-strand cDNA using the Mint cDNA synthesis kit, with a TRBC-specific oligonucleotide serving as the primer. Following uracil-DNA glycosylase treatment, all cDNA underwent a first 18-cycle PCR with the universal primers M1SS and BC2_uni_R. Per the original workflow: For normalization, 1 million high-quality reads, each with a distinct molecular identifier, were randomly selected from each sample. Instead of being binned into consensus sequences, reads that shared molecular identifiers were thrown out. MiTCR, run with a Q25 quality threshold and the strictest error-elimination algorithm, handled CDR3 identification, clonotype clustering and error correction. A nonparametric unseen species model with Euler transformation was used to estimate a lower bound on total TCR beta diversity. TCRdb applied fastp at Q25 and MiXCR to the public reads, then kept only in-frame beta chains. Entries that share a CDR3 protein sequence are merged under the most common genes and DNA. The V and J calls and clone size come from TCRdb's table, not from the authors' own analysis. A total of 2 million or so distinct CDR3 sequences appear in this sample, about 50% of them only once. The leading ten clones occupy around 2.1% of the sample.

The CDR3 covers 18 residues, taking in both the cysteine and the phenylalanine. The retained sequence is limited to the CDR3, 54 bases, with the frame set at the first base. Clipping removes 6 bases from V and 1 base from J, with 13 as the unmatched junction base count. CDR1 and CDR2 were assigned from the germline V gene (reference sequence) as DFQATT and SNEGSKA. Donors were 30 to 45 systemically healthy Caucasian individuals from Russia aged roughly 6 to 95 years. Roughly 10 milliliters of peripheral blood were drawn from each donor into EDTA-treated Vacutainer tubes. Ficoll-Paque density-gradient centrifugation was used to isolate PBMCs, with at least 6.5 million obtained per sample. Trizol reagent was used to extract total RNA from PBMCs, with at least 5 micrograms per sample. Naive CD45RAhigh/CD27high T cell percentages were measured by flow cytometry on a PBMC aliquot from every donor.

Sequencing input: blood. The chain is encoded by TRBV20-1 joined to TRBJ2-1; the junction holds 12 bases that match TRBD2. The clonotype was recovered from a woman in her thirties or forties in good health. The CDR3: CSATRTSGAKLSYNEQFF. In nucleotide form, the sequence is TGCAGTGCGACCAGGACTAGCGGGGCCAAGCTATCCTACAATGAGCAGTTCTTC.